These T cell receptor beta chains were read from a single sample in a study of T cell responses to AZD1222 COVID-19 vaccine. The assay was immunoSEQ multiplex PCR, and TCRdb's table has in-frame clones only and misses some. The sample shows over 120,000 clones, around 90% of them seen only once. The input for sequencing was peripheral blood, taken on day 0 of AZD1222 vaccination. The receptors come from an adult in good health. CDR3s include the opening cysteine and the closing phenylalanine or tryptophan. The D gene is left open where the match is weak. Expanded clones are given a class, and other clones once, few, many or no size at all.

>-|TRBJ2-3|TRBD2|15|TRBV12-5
CASGFVAGGGYTQYF
TGTGCTAGTGGTTTTGTAGCGGGGGGCGGGTATACGCAGTATTTT
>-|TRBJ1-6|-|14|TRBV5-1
CASSGSTGNSPLHF
TGCGCCAGCAGCGGATCGACGGGCAATTCACCCCTCCACTTT
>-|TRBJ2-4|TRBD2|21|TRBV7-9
CASTKSIGGLAGVGAKNIQYF
TGTGCCAGCACCAAATCGATTGGGGGACTAGCGGGAGTGGGAGCCAAAAACATTCAGTACTTC
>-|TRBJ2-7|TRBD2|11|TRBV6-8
CASRGETREGF
TGTGCCAGCAGGGGCGAGACTAGGGAGGGGTTC
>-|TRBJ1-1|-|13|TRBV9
CASSVGGLAEAFF
TGTGCCAGCAGCGTCGGGGGATTAGCTGAAGCTTTCTTT
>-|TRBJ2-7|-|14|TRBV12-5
CASGPRGGVYEQYF
TGTGCTAGTGGCCCCAGGGGGGGAGTCTACGAGCAGTACTTC
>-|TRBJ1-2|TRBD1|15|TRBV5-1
CASSLPDRGSYGYTF
TGCGCCAGCAGCTTGCCTGACAGGGGATCCTATGGCTACACCTTC
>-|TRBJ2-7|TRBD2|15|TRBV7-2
CASSDSGTSGNEQYF
TGTGCCAGCAGCGACTCCGGGACTAGCGGGAACGAGCAGTACTTC
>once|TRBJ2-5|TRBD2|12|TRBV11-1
CASSRPGLQQYF
TGTGCCAGCAGCCGACCGGGACTACAACAGTACTTC
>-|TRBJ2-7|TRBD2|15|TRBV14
CASSHWTSVSYEQYF
TGTGCCAGCAGCCACTGGACTAGCGTTTCTTACGAGCAGTACTTC
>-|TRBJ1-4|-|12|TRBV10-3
CASGSTNEKLFF
TGTGCCTCGGGGTCAACTAATGAAAAACTGTTTTTT
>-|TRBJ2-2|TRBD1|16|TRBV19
CASSDKPGQVIGELFF
TGTGCCAGTAGTGATAAACCGGGACAGGTCATCGGGGAGCTGTTTTTT
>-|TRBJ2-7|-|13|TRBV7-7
CASSLGPYEEQYF
TGTGCCAGCAGCTTGGGCCCGTATGAGGAGCAGTACTTC
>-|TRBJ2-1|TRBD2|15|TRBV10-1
CASSTGTRSYNEQFF
TGCGCCAGCAGCACCGGGACTAGGTCCTACAATGAGCAGTTCTTC
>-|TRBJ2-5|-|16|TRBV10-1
CASSGLVGGQQETQYF
TGCGCCAGCAGTGGCCTCGTGGGGGGGCAACAAGAGACCCAGTACTTC
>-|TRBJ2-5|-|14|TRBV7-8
CASSLALYQETQYF
TGTGCCAGCAGCTTAGCTCTGTACCAAGAGACCCAGTACTTC
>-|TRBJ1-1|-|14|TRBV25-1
CASRAIGPNTEAFF
TGTGCCAGCAGGGCAATCGGACCAAACACTGAAGCTTTCTTT
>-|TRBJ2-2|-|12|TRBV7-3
CASSLRAGELFF
TGTGCCAGCAGTCTTAGGGCCGGGGAGCTGTTTTTT
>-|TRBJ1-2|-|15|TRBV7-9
CASSLVGGANYGYTF
TGTGCCAGCAGCCTTGTAGGGGGAGCCAACTATGGCTACACCTTC
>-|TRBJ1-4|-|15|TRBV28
CASSFPGRIGEKLFF
TGTGCCAGCAGTTTCCCGGGGCGTATCGGGGAAAAACTGTTTTTT
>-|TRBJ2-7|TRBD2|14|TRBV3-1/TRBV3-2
CASSPSGRGYEQYF
TGTGCCAGCAGCCCTAGCGGGAGGGGCTACGAGCAGTACTTC
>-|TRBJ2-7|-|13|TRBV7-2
CASSLARPYEQYF
TGTGCCAGCAGCTTAGCGCGACCCTACGAGCAGTACTTC
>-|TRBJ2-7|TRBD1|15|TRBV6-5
CASSKDRTGSYEQYF
TGTGCCAGCAGCAAGGACAGGACAGGGAGCTACGAGCAGTACTTC
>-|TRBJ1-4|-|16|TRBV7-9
CASSEGMDGRNEKLFF
TGTGCCAGCAGCGAAGGAATGGACGGTAGAAATGAAAAACTGTTTTTT
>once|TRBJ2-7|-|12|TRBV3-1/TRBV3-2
CASSRGDYEQYF
TGTGCCAGCAGCCGGGGGGACTACGAGCAGTACTTC
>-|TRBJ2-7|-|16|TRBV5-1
CASSLAGQGTTYEQYF
TGCGCCAGCAGCTTGGCCGGGCAGGGGACCACTTACGAGCAGTACTTC
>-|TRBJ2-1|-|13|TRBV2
CASSERTGDEQFF
TGTGCCAGCAGTGAAAGAACTGGGGATGAGCAGTTCTTC
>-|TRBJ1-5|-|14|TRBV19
CASRTQGGNQPQHF
TGTGCCAGTAGAACCCAAGGGGGCAATCAGCCCCAGCATTTT
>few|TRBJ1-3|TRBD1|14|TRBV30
CACLLGTVGNTIYF
TGTGCCTGCCTTCTAGGGACAGTCGGAAACACCATATATTTT